Listed below are T cell receptor beta chains from one sample, sequenced in a study of shared clonotypes between healthy human individuals. Clones were sequenced by immunoSEQ multiplex PCR, and TCRdb holds only the in-frame ones, with some missing. The sample shows over 950,000 clones, approximately 77% of them seen only once. Specimen: memory CD4+ T cells from PBMCs. Receptors originate from a man younger than 30 in good health. Some clones in this sample may be carry-over from other donors' samples. The CDR3 runs from the conserved cysteine through the conserved F or W. Fields, in order: J gene, D gene, V gene, clone size, CDR3 DNA, CDR3 protein. D genes are given only for firm matches. Expanded clones are given a class, and other clones once, few, many or no size at all.

J gene: TRBJ1-1; D gene: TRBD1; V gene: TRBV28; clone size: few; CDR3 DNA: TGTGCCAGCAGTCAACAGGGGATGGGGACTGAAGCTTTCTTT; CDR3 protein: CASSQQGMGTEAFF
J gene: TRBJ1-4; D gene: NA; V gene: TRBV5-1; clone size: NA; CDR3 DNA: TGCGCCAGCAGCCGCTACGGGAGTGAGAGGGGGGGTGGTGAAAAACTGTTTTTT; CDR3 protein: CASSRYGSERGGGEKLFF
J gene: TRBJ1-2; D gene: NA; V gene: TRBV29-1; clone size: NA; CDR3 DNA: TGCAGCGTAGGGGAGAACTATGGCTACACCTTC; CDR3 protein: CSVGENYGYTF
J gene: TRBJ1-1; D gene: NA; V gene: TRBV28; clone size: NA; CDR3 DNA: TGTGCCAGCATCTCGACGGCAAACACTGAAGCTTTCTTT; CDR3 protein: CASISTANTEAFF
J gene: TRBJ1-1; D gene: NA; V gene: TRBV7-3; clone size: NA; CDR3 DNA: TGTGCCAGCAGCCCCCAGGGGATCGAAGCTTTCTTT; CDR3 protein: CASSPQGIEAFF
J gene: TRBJ2-1; D gene: TRBD2; V gene: TRBV7-9; clone size: many; CDR3 DNA: TGTGCCAGCAGCTCCGGGGCGGGAGAGTCAGATGAGCAGTTCTTC; CDR3 protein: CASSSGAGESDEQFF
J gene: TRBJ1-2; D gene: NA; V gene: TRBV9; clone size: once; CDR3 DNA: TGTGCCAGCAGCGTAGGTACAGGGAACTATGGCTACACCTTC; CDR3 protein: CASSVGTGNYGYTF
J gene: TRBJ2-7; D gene: NA; V gene: TRBV11-2; clone size: once; CDR3 DNA: TGTGCCAGCAGCAGGCAGTTCCAGGGGTACTCCTACGAGCAGTACTTC; CDR3 protein: CASSRQFQGYSYEQYF
J gene: TRBJ2-2; D gene: NA; V gene: TRBV2; clone size: many; CDR3 DNA: TGTGCCAGCAAATCGACCTCGAACACCGGGGAGCTGTTTTTT; CDR3 protein: CASKSTSNTGELFF
J gene: TRBJ2-7; D gene: TRBD2; V gene: TRBV6-5; clone size: many; CDR3 DNA: TGTGCCAGCAGTTACTCGTTAGCGGGAGGGTACGAGCAGTACTTC; CDR3 protein: CASSYSLAGGYEQYF
J gene: TRBJ2-5; D gene: TRBD2; V gene: TRBV6-1; clone size: NA; CDR3 DNA: TGTGCCAGCAGTAGACCTAGCGGGAGAGGAGAGACCCAGTACTTC; CDR3 protein: CASSRPSGRGETQYF
J gene: TRBJ2-2; D gene: NA; V gene: TRBV5-1; clone size: NA; CDR3 DNA: TGCGCCAGCAGCCGCGACTGGGGGAACACCGGGGAGCTGTTTTTT; CDR3 protein: CASSRDWGNTGELFF
J gene: TRBJ2-3; D gene: NA; V gene: TRBV5-1; clone size: few; CDR3 DNA: TGCGCCAGCAGCTTGGCCTTCTCTGGGTCAGATACGCAGTATTTT; CDR3 protein: CASSLAFSGSDTQYF
J gene: TRBJ1-5; D gene: NA; V gene: TRBV4-3; clone size: NA; CDR3 DNA: TGCGCCAGCAGCCAAGAAGCATGGACAAGGGGACAGCCCCAGCATTTT; CDR3 protein: CASSQEAWTRGQPQHF
J gene: TRBJ2-2; D gene: TRBD1; V gene: TRBV28; clone size: NA; CDR3 DNA: TGTGCCAGCAGTTTACGTACAGGGGGCACCGGGGAGCTGTTTTTT; CDR3 protein: CASSLRTGGTGELFF
J gene: TRBJ2-5; D gene: TRBD2; V gene: TRBV28; clone size: NA; CDR3 DNA: TGTGCCAGCAGCTCGTCGGCGGGAGGGTGGGAAGAGACCCAGTACTTC; CDR3 protein: CASSSSAGGWEETQYF
J gene: TRBJ2-7; D gene: TRBD2; V gene: TRBV29-1; clone size: NA; CDR3 DNA: TGCAGCGTTGAAATAGCGGGAGGGCCTAGGTACGAGCAGTACTTC; CDR3 protein: CSVEIAGGPRYEQYF
J gene: TRBJ1-1; D gene: NA; V gene: TRBV10-3; clone size: NA; CDR3 DNA: TGTGCCATCAGTGAGAGGACAGCCACTGAAGCTTTCTTT; CDR3 protein: CAISERTATEAFF
J gene: TRBJ2-1; D gene: TRBD2; V gene: TRBV10-3; clone size: NA; CDR3 DNA: TGTGCCATCAGCGGGGGACTAGCGGGGGAGCAGTTCTTC; CDR3 protein: CAISGGLAGEQFF
J gene: TRBJ2-2; D gene: TRBD1; V gene: TRBV30; clone size: once; CDR3 DNA: TGTGCCTGGAGTGCAAAGACAGGGATAAGGAACACCGGGGAGCTGTTTTTT; CDR3 protein: CAWSAKTGIRNTGELFF
J gene: TRBJ2-1; D gene: TRBD2; V gene: TRBV7-9; clone size: NA; CDR3 DNA: TGTGCCAGCAGCCCCGGACTAGCGGTCTACAATGAGCAGTTCTTC; CDR3 protein: CASSPGLAVYNEQFF
J gene: TRBJ2-2; D gene: NA; V gene: TRBV2; clone size: NA; CDR3 DNA: TGTGCCAGCAGTGGGACTGCCGGGGAGCTGTTTTTT; CDR3 protein: CASSGTAGELFF
J gene: TRBJ2-5; D gene: TRBD2; V gene: TRBV29-1; clone size: NA; CDR3 DNA: TGCAGCGTTGATATCAGTAGCGGGAAGACCCAGTACTTC; CDR3 protein: CSVDISSGKTQYF
J gene: TRBJ1-5; D gene: NA; V gene: TRBV28; clone size: NA; CDR3 DNA: TGTGCCAGCAGGCCGGGGGGAGGCAGCAATCAGCCCCAGCATTTT; CDR3 protein: CASRPGGGSNQPQHF
J gene: TRBJ2-2; D gene: NA; V gene: TRBV7-9; clone size: NA; CDR3 DNA: TGTGCCAGCAGCAGAGTCGGAGCCGGGGAGCTGTTTTTT; CDR3 protein: CASSRVGAGELFF
J gene: TRBJ2-7; D gene: NA; V gene: TRBV2; clone size: NA; CDR3 DNA: TGTGCCAGCAGGGGCCGCTCCTATGAGCAGTACTTC; CDR3 protein: CASRGRSYEQYF
J gene: TRBJ1-1; D gene: NA; V gene: TRBV2; clone size: NA; CDR3 DNA: TGTGCCAGCAGTGCGGAGGGGAACACTGAAGCTTTCTTT; CDR3 protein: CASSAEGNTEAFF
J gene: TRBJ2-2; D gene: NA; V gene: TRBV28; clone size: NA; CDR3 DNA: TGTGCCAGCAGTTTATTAGGGCAGAACACCGGGGAGCTGTTTTTT; CDR3 protein: CASSLLGQNTGELFF
J gene: TRBJ2-2; D gene: NA; V gene: TRBV27; clone size: NA; CDR3 DNA: TGTGCCAGCAGGGGGCCGGGCACCGGGGAGCTGTTTTTT; CDR3 protein: CASRGPGTGELFF
J gene: TRBJ2-7; D gene: TRBD1; V gene: TRBV2; clone size: NA; CDR3 DNA: TGTGCCAGCGGGTGGACAGGGCCCTACGAGCAGTACTTC; CDR3 protein: CASGWTGPYEQYF
J gene: TRBJ2-3; D gene: TRBD2; V gene: TRBV15; clone size: NA; CDR3 DNA: TGTGCCACCAGCAGGCCCGAGGGTAGCGGGAGGGCGGATACGCAGTATTTT; CDR3 protein: CATSRPEGSGRADTQYF
J gene: TRBJ1-5; D gene: TRBD1; V gene: TRBV5-5; clone size: few; CDR3 DNA: TGTGCCAGCAGCTCCACCTTGACAGGGGTCCATCAGCCCCAGCATTTT; CDR3 protein: CASSSTLTGVHQPQHF
J gene: TRBJ2-7; D gene: TRBD2; V gene: TRBV7-3; clone size: NA; CDR3 DNA: TGTGCCAGCAGCTTAACGGCCCAGCGGGATCAGTACTTC; CDR3 protein: CASSLTAQRDQYF
J gene: TRBJ2-3; D gene: NA; V gene: TRBV27; clone size: NA; CDR3 DNA: TGTGCCAGCCCACATTCCCGGGGGACTAGCACAGATACGCAGTATTTT; CDR3 protein: CASPHSRGTSTDTQYF
J gene: TRBJ1-1; D gene: TRBD1; V gene: TRBV28; clone size: NA; CDR3 DNA: TGTGCCAGCAGTTCGGACAGGGGGCTAACTGAAGCTTTCTTT; CDR3 protein: CASSSDRGLTEAFF
J gene: TRBJ1-2; D gene: NA; V gene: TRBV7-9; clone size: NA; CDR3 DNA: TGTGCCATCCAAGGGGGGAACTATGGCTACACCTTC; CDR3 protein: CAIQGGNYGYTF
J gene: TRBJ2-4; D gene: TRBD1; V gene: TRBV18; clone size: NA; CDR3 DNA: TGTGCCAGCTCACCAGCGGCAGGGGGCCGTGACATTCAGTACTTC; CDR3 protein: CASSPAAGGRDIQYF
J gene: TRBJ2-5; D gene: TRBD2; V gene: TRBV28; clone size: NA; CDR3 DNA: TGTGCCAGCAGTTCCTACCCGGGACTAGCGGGAGGAAGGGGAGGGGCCCAGTACTTC; CDR3 protein: CASSSYPGLAGGRGGAQYF
J gene: TRBJ2-3; D gene: NA; V gene: TRBV29-1; clone size: NA; CDR3 DNA: TGCAGCGTTGGAAGGGCTAGCGGCACAGATACGCAGTATTTT; CDR3 protein: CSVGRASGTDTQYF
J gene: TRBJ1-2; D gene: TRBD1; V gene: TRBV9; clone size: NA; CDR3 DNA: TGTGCCAGCAGCCCCCGGACAGGGCAGAACTATGGCTACACCTTC; CDR3 protein: CASSPRTGQNYGYTF
J gene: TRBJ1-3; D gene: NA; V gene: TRBV6-5; clone size: NA; CDR3 DNA: TGTGCCAGCAGTTACGACCACTCTGGAAACACCATATATTTT; CDR3 protein: CASSYDHSGNTIYF
J gene: TRBJ2-5; D gene: NA; V gene: TRBV2; clone size: NA; CDR3 DNA: TGTGCCAGCAGTAGTCGAGGGAGGGAGACCCAGTACTTC; CDR3 protein: CASSSRGRETQYF
J gene: TRBJ2-6; D gene: NA; V gene: TRBV27; clone size: NA; CDR3 DNA: TGTGCCAGCAGTTCAACAGGGTCGGCCAACGTCCTGACTTTC; CDR3 protein: CASSSTGSANVLTF
J gene: TRBJ2-3; D gene: NA; V gene: TRBV28; clone size: NA; CDR3 DNA: TGTGCCAGCAGTTTTCTATGGCAGAGCACAGATACGCAGTATTTT; CDR3 protein: CASSFLWQSTDTQYF
J gene: TRBJ2-4; D gene: TRBD1; V gene: TRBV2; clone size: NA; CDR3 DNA: TGTGCCAGCAGTCCCGGGACAGGGAGAGACATTCAGTACTTC; CDR3 protein: CASSPGTGRDIQYF
J gene: TRBJ1-1; D gene: NA; V gene: TRBV7-9; clone size: NA; CDR3 DNA: TGTGCCAGCAGCTTAGAGTCGGGGGGTTCCGGTGAAGCTTTCTTT; CDR3 protein: CASSLESGGSGEAFF
J gene: TRBJ1-2; D gene: TRBD1; V gene: TRBV7-9; clone size: once; CDR3 DNA: TGTGCCAGCAGCTTAGCAGGGGGCGCCTTTAACTATGGCTACACCTTC; CDR3 protein: CASSLAGGAFNYGYTF
J gene: TRBJ1-4; D gene: TRBD1; V gene: TRBV29-1; clone size: NA; CDR3 DNA: TGCAGCGTTGAAGCAGGGGGAAGCGAAAAACTGTTTTTT; CDR3 protein: CSVEAGGSEKLFF
J gene: TRBJ1-3; D gene: NA; V gene: TRBV30; clone size: NA; CDR3 DNA: TGTGCCTGGTCGGAATGGGGAAACACCATATATTTT; CDR3 protein: CAWSEWGNTIYF
J gene: TRBJ2-1; D gene: TRBD2; V gene: TRBV7-9; clone size: NA; CDR3 DNA: TGTGCCAGCAGCCCGCTAGCGGACTCCTACAATGAGCAGTTCTTC; CDR3 protein: CASSPLADSYNEQFF
J gene: TRBJ2-1; D gene: NA; V gene: TRBV28; clone size: few; CDR3 DNA: TGTGCCAGCAGTTTAGGGTTATACGCGGCAAGCTCCTACAATGAGCAGTTCTTC; CDR3 protein: CASSLGLYAASSYNEQFF
J gene: TRBJ2-7; D gene: TRBD1; V gene: TRBV9; clone size: NA; CDR3 DNA: TGTGCCAGCAGCGCCGGACCCGGGACAGGGGGCTACGAGCAGTACTTC; CDR3 protein: CASSAGPGTGGYEQYF
J gene: TRBJ1-4; D gene: TRBD1; V gene: TRBV30; clone size: NA; CDR3 DNA: TGTGCCTCGATCAGGGGGCGCGGGGAAAAACTGTTTTTT; CDR3 protein: CASIRGRGEKLFF